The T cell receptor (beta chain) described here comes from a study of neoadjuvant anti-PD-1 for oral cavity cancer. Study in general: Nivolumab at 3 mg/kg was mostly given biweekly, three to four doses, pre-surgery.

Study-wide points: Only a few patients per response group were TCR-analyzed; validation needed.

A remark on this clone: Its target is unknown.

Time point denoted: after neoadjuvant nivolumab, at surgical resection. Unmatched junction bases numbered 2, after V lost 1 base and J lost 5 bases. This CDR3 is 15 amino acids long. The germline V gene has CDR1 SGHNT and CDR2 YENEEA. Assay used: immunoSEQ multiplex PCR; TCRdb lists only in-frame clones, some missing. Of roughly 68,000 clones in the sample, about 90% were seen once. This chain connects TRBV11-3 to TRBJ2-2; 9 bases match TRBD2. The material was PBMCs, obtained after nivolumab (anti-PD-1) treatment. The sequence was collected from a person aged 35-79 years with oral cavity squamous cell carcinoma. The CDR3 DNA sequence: TGTGCCAGCAGCTTAGGTAGCGGGAGTACCGGGGAGCTGTTTTTT. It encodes CASSLGSGSTGELFF.